A single sample gave rise to the 8 T cell receptor beta chains below, sequenced in a study of shared clonotypes between healthy human individuals. The assay was immunoSEQ multiplex PCR, and TCRdb's table has in-frame clones only and misses some. Of 1.5 million to 2.5 million clones listed, approximately 95% are singletons. Selected positively for CCR7 and CD45RO-negative, naive CD8 cells excluded terminally differentiated effector memory CD45RA+ cells. Sequences were obtained from naive CD8+ T cells sorted from blood. These receptors were taken from a man younger than 30 in good health.

This clone appeared once. The chain uses TRBV2 and TRBJ1-1; no clear D. The CDR3 has 15 amino acids. V was cut by 0 bases and J by 1 base, with 9 bases left in between. CDR1 and CDR2 (germline): SNHLY, FYNNEI. The CDR3 DNA reads as TGTGCCAGCAGTGAAGCCTCGGGGTGGAACACTGAAGCTTTCTTT. Translating gives CASSEASGWNTEAFF.

V and J are TRBV6-5 and TRBJ2-3; possibly TRBD2 for D (6 bases). Trimming took 2 bases from V and 3 from J, leaving 9 bases between them. This CDR3 spans 14 amino acids. Looked up from germline, CDR1 is MNHEY and CDR2 is SVGAGI. The CDR3 coding sequence is TGTGCCAGCAGTTACCAGGGACTGACAGATACGCAGTATTTT. Translated: CASSYQGLTDTQYF.

About this clone: Other DNA sequences in this specimen translate into the identical CDR3. This chain connects TRBV5-1 to TRBJ2-5, with D possibly TRBD1 on 6 matching bases. Germline-derived CDR1 and CDR2 are SGHRS and YFSETQ. Trimming left V 0 bases short and J 1 base short, with 7 bases between. The CDR3 spans 14 residues. CDR3 DNA sequence: TGCGCCAGCAGCTTGGACAGGGCCCAAGAGACCCAGTACTTC. This encodes CASSLDRAQETQYF.

For this clone: The same CDR3 also results from other DNA sequences found in this sample. This rearrangement joins TRBV7-9 to TRBJ1-5, with TRBD1 identical over 9 bases. Germline loops: CDR1 SEHNR, CDR2 FQNEAQ (reference sequence). This CDR3 has 15 residues. The trim removed 4 bases at V and 4 bases at J, leaving 5 bases unmatched. The CDR3: CASSWGQGGNQPQHF. In DNA, the CDR3 is TGTGCCAGCAGCTGGGGACAGGGAGGAAATCAGCCCCAGCATTTT.

The V gene is TRBV10-3, the J gene TRBJ2-2; no definite D call. The V end lost 4 bases, the J end lost 5 bases, and 14 bases lay between the germline ends. The CDR3 length is 15 residues. CDR1 and CDR2 (germline): ENHRY, SYGVKD. CDR3 nucleotides: TGTGCCATCAGTGGTACGGAATATGGTACCGGGGAGCTGTTTTTT. Its protein is CAISGTEYGTGELFF.

This clone was detected only once. The rearrangement links TRBV6-1 to TRBJ2-7; TRBD1 aligns across 9 bases. This CDR3 spans 14 amino acids. V dropped 7 bases and J dropped 5; count of bases not matched to a gene: 9. The germline gives CDR1 MNHNS, CDR2 SASEGT. CDR3 nucleotides: TGTGCCAGCAAAGTGGGACAGGGAATCCACGAGCAGTACTTC. Residues: CASKVGQGIHEQYF.

J is TRBJ2-7 and V is TRBV2; weak D call: TRBD2 (5 bases). The ends were cut back, 6 bases at V and 4 bases at J, with 10 bases in the middle. Germline V CDR1 and CDR2: SNHLY, FYNNEI. This CDR3 comprises 12 residues. The CDR3 region is CASRDLLYEQYF. Written as DNA, the CDR3 is TGTGCCAGCAGGGACTTGCTTTACGAGCAGTACTTC.

V gene TRBV25-1 combines with J gene TRBJ1-1; no definite D call. V dropped 3 bases and J dropped 4 bases, with 9 bases sitting between them. The germline V gene encodes CDR1 MGHDK and CDR2 SYGVNS. The CDR3 spans 13 residues. CDR3 amino acids: CASSEAGSTEAFF. CDR3 sequence (DNA): TGTGCCAGCAGTGAGGCGGGGAGCACTGAAGCTTTCTTT.